These T cell receptor beta chains were read from a single sample in a study of cytomegalovirus exposure and HLA in healthy donors. TCRdb's copy holds only in-frame clones and misses some; the assay was immunoSEQ multiplex PCR. Of about 65,000 clones listed, 60% to 65% were seen once; the top ten hold around 2.7%. Sequenced sample: PBMCs. These receptors originate from a man aged 30 to 39 in good health and CMV-seronegative. Each CDR3 is given with its conserved first and last residue. Fields, in order: V gene, clone size, D gene, J gene, CDR3 length, CDR3 protein, CDR3 DNA. The D gene is left open where the match is weak. The listing skips clone size in some rows; elsewhere it reads once, few, many or a size class.

>TRBV6-1|few|TRBD1|TRBJ1-4|15
CASSADRAGGEKLFF
TGTGCCAGCAGTGCTGACAGGGCAGGGGGAGAAAAACTGTTTTTT
>TRBV30|few|-|TRBJ1-2|14
CAWIFSRVNYGYTF
TGTGCCTGGATTTTTTCCAGGGTGAACTATGGCTACACCTTC
>TRBV20-1|few|-|TRBJ2-7|11
CSARIVDEQYF
TGCAGTGCTAGAATTGTCGACGAGCAGTACTTC
>TRBV2|-|TRBD1|TRBJ1-6|15
CASSDQGAPNSPLHF
TGTGCCAGCAGTGATCAGGGGGCGCCCAATTCACCCCTCCACTTT
>TRBV6-5|-|-|TRBJ1-6|14
CASKAGATNSPLHF
TGTGCCAGCAAGGCGGGGGCGACTAATTCACCCCTCCACTTT
>TRBV5-1|-|-|TRBJ2-2|16
CASRKGISTSTGELFF
TGCGCCAGCCGCAAGGGGATCTCCACCTCCACCGGGGAGCTGTTTTTT
>TRBV6-5|-|-|TRBJ1-2|14
CASSYVPEDYGYTF
TGTGCCAGCAGTTACGTCCCGGAGGACTATGGCTACACCTTC
>TRBV4-2|few|-|TRBJ2-6|17
CASSQELRSSGANVLTF
TGTGCCAGCAGCCAAGAGTTGCGGAGCTCTGGGGCCAACGTCCTGACTTTC
>TRBV5-1|once|-|TRBJ2-2|15
CASRFSGANTGELFF
TGCGCCAGCAGGTTTAGCGGAGCGAACACCGGGGAGCTGTTTTTT
>TRBV5-4|-|-|TRBJ2-5|15
CASSLAIGAQETQYF
TGTGCCAGCAGCTTGGCCATAGGGGCCCAAGAGACCCAGTACTTC
>TRBV30|-|-|TRBJ2-2|11
CAWSVGQGGFF
TGTGCCTGGAGTGTAGGTCAGGGTGGTTTTTTT
>TRBV9|-|TRBD1|TRBJ2-3|15
CASSVGTGEADTQYF
TGTGCCAGCAGCGTAGGGACAGGGGAAGCAGATACGCAGTATTTT
>TRBV29-1|-|-|TRBJ2-3|13
CSVVLTSTDTQYF
TGCAGCGTTGTACTAACTAGCACAGATACGCAGTATTTT
>TRBV4-1|few|-|TRBJ2-2|15
CASSQGGLNTGELFF
TGCGCCAGCAGCCAAGGGGGGCTGAACACCGGGGAGCTGTTTTTT
>TRBV4-1|-|TRBD1|TRBJ1-3|16
CASSQARDRAGNTIYF
TGCGCCAGCAGCCAAGCCCGAGACAGGGCTGGAAACACCATATATTTT
>TRBV19|-|TRBD1|TRBJ1-2|13
CASSLDRESGYTF
TGTGCCAGTAGCCTAGACAGGGAATCTGGCTACACCTTC
>TRBV15|-|-|TRBJ1-1|14
CATSGGGGSTEAFF
TGTGCCACCAGCGGAGGGGGGGGAAGCACTGAAGCTTTCTTT
>TRBV10-3|few|-|TRBJ2-1|15
CAISGEGQIYNEQFF
TGTGCCATCAGTGGGGAAGGACAGATCTACAATGAGCAGTTCTTC
>TRBV7-7|-|-|TRBJ2-5|14
CASSFGRTSETQYF
TGTGCCAGCAGCTTCGGAAGGACATCGGAGACCCAGTACTTC
>TRBV4-2|-|-|TRBJ2-5|16
CASSQDPQGGQETQYF
TGTGCCAGCAGCCAAGATCCACAGGGTGGCCAAGAGACCCAGTACTTC
>TRBV10-3|-|-|TRBJ2-7|14
CAISAQGNSYEQYF
TGTGCCATCAGTGCCCAGGGGAACTCCTACGAGCAGTACTTC
>TRBV27|-|-|TRBJ2-1|13
CASSWDKSNEQFF
TGTGCCAGCAGTTGGGACAAATCCAATGAGCAGTTCTTC